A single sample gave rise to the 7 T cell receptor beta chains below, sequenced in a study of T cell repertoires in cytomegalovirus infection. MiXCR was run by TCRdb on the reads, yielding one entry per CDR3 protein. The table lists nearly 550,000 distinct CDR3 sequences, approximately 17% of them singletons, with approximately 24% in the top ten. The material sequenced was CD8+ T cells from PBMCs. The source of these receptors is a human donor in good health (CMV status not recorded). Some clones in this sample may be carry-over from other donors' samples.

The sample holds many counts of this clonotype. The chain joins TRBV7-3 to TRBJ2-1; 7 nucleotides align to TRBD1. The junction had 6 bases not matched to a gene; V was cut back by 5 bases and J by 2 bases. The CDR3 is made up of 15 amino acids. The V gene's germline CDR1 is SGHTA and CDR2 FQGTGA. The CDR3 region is CASSLDRFAYNEQFF. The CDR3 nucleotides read TGTGCCAGCAGCCTGGACAGGTTTGCCTACAATGAGCAGTTCTTC.

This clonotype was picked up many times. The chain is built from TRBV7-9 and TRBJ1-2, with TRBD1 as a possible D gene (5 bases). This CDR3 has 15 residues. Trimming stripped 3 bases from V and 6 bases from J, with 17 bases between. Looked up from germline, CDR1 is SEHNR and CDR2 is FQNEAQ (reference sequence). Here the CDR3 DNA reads TGTGCCAGCAGCTTGAGCTCTGGGGGTCGGGATGGCTACACCTTC. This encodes CASSLSSGGRDGYTF.

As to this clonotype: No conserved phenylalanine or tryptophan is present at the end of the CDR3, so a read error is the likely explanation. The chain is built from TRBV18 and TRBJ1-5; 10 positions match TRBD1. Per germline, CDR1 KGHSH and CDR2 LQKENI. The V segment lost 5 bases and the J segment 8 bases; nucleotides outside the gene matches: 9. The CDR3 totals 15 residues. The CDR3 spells CASSSKTGGREPQHS. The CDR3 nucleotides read TGTGCCAGCTCATCAAAGACAGGGGGCCGGGAGCCCCAGCATTCT.

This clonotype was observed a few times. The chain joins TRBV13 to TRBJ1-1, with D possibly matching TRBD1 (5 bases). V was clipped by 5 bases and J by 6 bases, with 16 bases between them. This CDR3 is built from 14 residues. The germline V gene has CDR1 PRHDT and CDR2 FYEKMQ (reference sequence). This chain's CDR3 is CASSPAPGDPEAFF. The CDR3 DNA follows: TGTGCCAGCAGCCCCGCACCGGGGGACCCTGAAGCTTTCTTT.

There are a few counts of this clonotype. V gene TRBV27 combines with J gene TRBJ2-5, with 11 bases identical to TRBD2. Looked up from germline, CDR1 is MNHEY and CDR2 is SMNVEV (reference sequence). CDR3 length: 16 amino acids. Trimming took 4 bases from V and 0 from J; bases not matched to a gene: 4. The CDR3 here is CASSSRLAGNQETQYF. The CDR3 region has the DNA TGTGCCAGCAGTTCTCGACTAGCGGGGAACCAAGAGACCCAGTACTTC.

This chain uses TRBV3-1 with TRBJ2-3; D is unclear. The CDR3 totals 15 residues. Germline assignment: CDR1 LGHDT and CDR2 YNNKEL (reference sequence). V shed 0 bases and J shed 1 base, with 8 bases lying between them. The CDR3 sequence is CASSQELVRTDTQYF. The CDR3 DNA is TGTGCCAGCAGCCAAGAATTGGTCCGCACAGATACGCAGTATTTT.

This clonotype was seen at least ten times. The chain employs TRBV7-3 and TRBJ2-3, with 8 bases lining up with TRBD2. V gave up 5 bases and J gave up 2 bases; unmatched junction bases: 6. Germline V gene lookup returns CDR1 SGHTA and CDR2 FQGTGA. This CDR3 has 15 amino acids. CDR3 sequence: CASSPGGGATDTQYF. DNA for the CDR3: TGTGCCAGCAGCCCGGGGGGGGGGGCCACAGATACGCAGTATTTT. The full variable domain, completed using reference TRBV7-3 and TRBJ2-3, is GAGVSQTPSNKVTEKGKYVELRCDPISGHTALYWYRQSLGQGPEFLIYFQGTGAADDSGLPNDRFFAVRPEGSVSTLKIQRTERGDSAVYLCASSPGGGATDTQYFGPGTRLTVL.